This TCR beta chain was documented in a study of blood T cell repertoires in COVID-19. Across the study: PBMCs, B-cell-depleted T cells, or T cells provided the cDNA or gDNA that made up the material.

The method was immunoSEQ multiplex PCR; TCRdb's version includes in-frame clones alone and lacks a portion of them. The sample carries some 300,000 clones, about 88% recorded once. Participant-reported clinical history was the basis for cohort assignment. V shed 4 bases, J shed 4 bases, and the junction held 15 bases outside the gene matches. The length of the CDR3 is 18 residues. Germline V CDR1 and CDR2: LGHDT, YNNKEL (reference sequence). Source material: PBMCs or T cells enriched from blood (not recorded which). The V call is TRBV3-1 (or the pseudogene TRBV3-2), the J call TRBJ1-5; 8 bases align to TRBD1. The clonotype was recovered from a woman aged 55 to 70 in a cohort exposed to, infected with or recovered from COVID-19 (not recorded which). The CDR3 region is CASSRGPYTGGENQPQHF. The CDR3 coding sequence is TGTGCCAGCAGCCGGGGACCTTACACAGGGGGGGAAAATCAGCCCCAGCATTTT.